This T cell receptor (beta chain) was recorded in a study of a mutant IDH1 vaccine in newly diagnosed glioma. With respect to this clone: Its cognate antigen is unknown.

Generated by immunoSEQ multiplex PCR, the TCRdb table keeps only in-frame clones and is missing some. Among 60,000 to 75,000 clones listed, under 85% were seen once. Time point defined: week 11, during vaccination. It was 300 ug of mutant IDH1 20-mer peptide that made up each vaccine dose, given with topical imiquimod. The germline V and J ends were trimmed by 5 bases and 5 bases, with 22 bases remaining between them. CDR3 length equals 16 residues. Germline loops: CDR1 SEHNR, CDR2 FQNEAQ (reference sequence). The chain links TRBV7-9 to TRBJ2-7; D gene unclear. The source material was PBMCs, sampled from a glioma patient whose treatment included an IDH1 peptide vaccine. This TCR derives from a man aged 30 to 39 with glioma. CDR3 nucleotide sequence: TGTGCCAGCAGCCCAGCCCCCGGTAGAAAGAGGAACGAGCAGTACTTC. This translates into CASSPAPGRKRNEQYF.